These T cell receptor beta chains were read from a single sample in a study of PD-1 blockade in classical Hodgkin lymphoma. Only in-frame clones appear in the TCRdb table, and some are missing; sequencing was by immunoSEQ multiplex PCR. The data hold fewer than 35,000 clones, with 91% observed a single time. Sequences were obtained from peripheral blood mononuclear cells (PBMCs). These receptors all stem from a human donor with classical Hodgkin lymphoma. CDR3s include the opening cysteine and the closing phenylalanine or tryptophan. A D gene is named only where the DNA matches it firmly. The listing skips clone size in some rows; elsewhere it reads once, few, many or a size class.

j_call clone_size v_call d_call cdr3_aa cdr3_nt
TRBJ2-7 - TRBV28 - CASSFFNYEQYF TGTGCCAGCAGTTTTTTCAACTACGAGCAGTACTTC
TRBJ2-3 - TRBV18 - CASSPLRGTDTQYF TGTGCCAGCTCACCACTTCGCGGCACAGATACGCAGTATTTT
TRBJ1-5 - TRBV5-1 - CASSPGPGKGSNQPQHF TGCGCCAGCAGCCCAGGGCCAGGAAAAGGTAGCAATCAGCCCCAGCATTTT
TRBJ1-4 - TRBV15 - CATSRDLGEGEKLFF TGTGCCACCAGCAGAGATCTAGGGGAGGGGGAAAAACTGTTTTTT
TRBJ1-5 - TRBV5-1 - CASSLDGFSNQPQHF TGCGCCAGCAGCTTGGATGGATTTAGCAATCAGCCCCAGCATTTT
TRBJ1-3 - TRBV4-1 - CASSQDDWTAGNTIYF TGCGCCAGCAGCCAAGATGATTGGACGGCTGGAAACACCATATATTTT
TRBJ2-3 - TRBV4-1 TRBD2 CASSHSASGSIGTDTQYF TGCGCCAGCAGCCATAGCGCTAGCGGGAGTATCGGCACAGATACGCAGTATTTT
TRBJ2-5 - TRBV28 - CARSGGETQYF TGTGCCAGGAGTGGTGGGGAGACCCAGTACTTC
TRBJ2-2 few TRBV6-6 - CASSYLGGANTGELFF TGTGCCAGCAGTTACCTTGGAGGGGCGAACACCGGGGAGCTGTTTTTT
TRBJ2-7 - TRBV7-9 - CASSLEADTYEQYF TGTGCCAGCAGCTTAGAGGCGGATACCTACGAGCAGTACTTC
TRBJ2-1 - TRBV27 TRBD2 CASSLDLAASYNEQFF TGTGCCAGCAGTTTAGATCTAGCGGCCTCCTACAATGAGCAGTTCTTC
TRBJ2-1 - TRBV19 TRBD1 CASSTPGQGSYNEQFF TGTGCCAGTAGTACCCCGGGACAGGGCTCCTACAATGAGCAGTTCTTC
TRBJ2-3 - TRBV6-5 - CASSTASDTQYF TGTGCCAGCAGCACCGCGTCCGATACGCAGTATTTT
TRBJ2-7 - TRBV2 - CASRASYEQYF TGTGCCAGCAGAGCGTCCTACGAGCAGTACTTC
TRBJ2-3 - TRBV15 TRBD2 CATSRDLGLAADTQYF TGTGCCACCAGCAGAGACCTCGGACTAGCGGCAGATACGCAGTATTTT
TRBJ2-1 - TRBV18 - CATLQGDSAYNEQFF TGTGCCACCCTACAGGGAGATTCAGCCTACAATGAGCAGTTCTTC
TRBJ2-4 - TRBV21-1 - CASSKGGPAKNIQYF TGTGCCAGCAGCAAAGGGGGCCCCGCCAAAAACATTCAGTACTTC
TRBJ2-5 - TRBV25-1 TRBD2 CASSEYRAGGETQYF TGTGCCAGCAGTGAATATAGAGCGGGAGGGGAGACCCAGTACTTC
TRBJ1-2 - TRBV28 TRBD1 CASSTGQAFDYGYTF TGTGCCAGCAGTACCGGACAGGCCTTCGATTATGGCTACACCTTC
TRBJ1-2 - TRBV28 - CAGSIRDSGYTF TGTGCCGGCAGTATACGGGACTCTGGCTACACCTTC